This entry describes one T cell receptor beta chain. The sample holds one count of this clone. Its antigen target is currently unknown. Per-base quality was not reported, and no clone a single base away is much larger than it. Genomic DNA was extracted from sorted cells for sequencing of the TCRbeta CDR3 region. TCRbeta CDR3 regions were sequenced using the immunoSEQ Assay. Not all clones reach the TCRdb copy of this immuneACCESS table, which keeps in-frame sequences only. Checked studies attribute under half of the gap to unresolved V genes and leave the rest unexplained. The sample records tens of thousands of clones, 90% of which are singletons. The top ten hold approximately 11% of the sample. The sample originates from a study of OX40 agonist ivuxolimab in advanced cancers. Describing the broader study: Ivuxolimab was an agonistic, fully human IgG2 monoclonal antibody directed against OX40 (CD134), a costimulatory receptor. Intravenous ivuxolimab was administered to patients every 2 weeks at six dose levels: 0.01, 0.1, 0.3, 1.5, 3 and 10 mg/kg. Among the 50 to 55 dose-escalation patients, some 20 had hepatocellular carcinoma, some 15 melanoma, 9 renal cell carcinoma and 9 head and neck cancer. In the dose-escalation cohort, roughly 80% of patients were male, and the mean age was roughly 60 years, with a range of roughly 23 to 85. Patients were allowed to have had prior anti-PD-1, anti-PD-L1 or anti-CTLA-4 therapy, and 40% of the dose-escalation patients had previously received checkpoint inhibitors. Three dose-escalation patients achieved partial responses, one with hepatocellular carcinoma and two with cutaneous melanoma. Peripheral TCRbeta sequencing aimed to test whether ivuxolimab altered TCR sequence diversity and caused clonal T-cell expansion. The paper describes the monotherapy dose-escalation part (N ≈ 49 patients) of the phase I trial of ivuxolimab. Study-wide conclusions, independent of this receptor: Partial responders in the 0.1-3.0 mg/kg groups had among the lowest normalized peripheral clonal expansion, especially among CD8+ T cells. Low levels of normalized T-cell clonal expansion were also seen in some patients who did not respond. Antigen specificity was not determined for the clonally expanded peripheral T cells. At doses of 0.1 to 3.0 mg/kg, clonal expansion of both CD4+ and CD8+ T cells in blood was seen between baseline and week 6. After ivuxolimab, expanded clones were on average more numerous among CD8+ T cells than among CD4+ T cells.

The germline V gene specifies SGHRS as CDR1 and YFSETQ as CDR2. The CDR3 runs 12 amino acids, cysteine and phenylalanine included. CDR3 DNA is the only sequence kept; it has 36 bases, read in frame from the first base. Trimming at the junction amounts to 0 bases on V and 6 bases on J, and the germline ends lie 7 bases apart. The trial excluded patients who had a history of autoimmune disease or were on systemic immunosuppression. Peripheral blood for TCR sequencing was collected from all dose cohorts at baseline, on cycle 4 day 1, and on cycle 7 day 1. Samples came from an open-label, multicenter, first-in-human phase I dose-escalation trial of ivuxolimab. Adults with locally advanced or metastatic melanoma, renal cell carcinoma, hepatocellular carcinoma or head and neck squamous cell carcinoma were enrolled in the trial. CD4+ and CD8+ T cells were sorted separately from peripheral blood before TCR sequencing.

The sequence came from an adult with an advanced solid tumor such as melanoma, head and neck, liver or kidney cancer. In this chain, TRBV5-1 is recombined with TRBJ2-7, with the D segment identity uncertain. Source: CD4+ or CD8+ T cells sorted from blood, taken in a trial of the OX40 agonist ivuxolimab. The CDR3 amino acid sequence is: CASSLVSGEQYF. The sequence in DNA is TGCGCCAGCAGCTTGGTTTCGGGCGAGCAGTACTTC. The reference TRBV5-1 and TRBJ2-7 proteins fill in what lies around the CDR3, so the full variable domain reads KAGVTQTPRYLIKTRGQQVTLSCSPISGHRSVSWYQQTPGQGLQFLFEYFSETQRNKGNFPGRFSGRQFSNSRSEMNVSTLELGDSALYLCASSLVSGEQYFGPGTRLTVT.